The 2 T cell receptor beta chains below come from one sample, sequenced in a study of blood T cell repertoires in COVID-19. Libraries were prepared by immunoSEQ multiplex PCR; TCRdb keeps only in-frame clonotypes and omits some of them. The sample includes 86,000 or so clones, about nine tenths of them seen just once. Sequences were obtained from peripheral blood. These receptors originate from a woman aged 45 to 65 in a cohort sampled during active COVID-19.

The chain links TRBV7-9 to TRBJ2-1; no firm D call. The ends were cut back, 3 bases at V and 8 bases at J, with 8 bases in the middle. The CDR3 has 12 residues. CDR1 and CDR2 (germline): SEHNR, FQNEAQ (reference sequence). CDR3 nucleotides: TGTGCCAGCAGCTTGCAGATGGATGAGCAGTTCTTC. This translates into CASSLQMDEQFF.

The chain joins TRBV14 to TRBJ2-1, with TRBD1 as a possible D gene (6 bases). CDR1 and CDR2 from the germline V gene are SGHDN and FVKESK. This CDR3 comprises 14 residues. V was pared by 6 bases and J by 3 bases, with 12 bases between. The CDR3 reads CASSTGGYYNEQFF. The CDR3 DNA sequence: TGTGCCAGCAGTACTGGGGGCTACTACAATGAGCAGTTCTTC.